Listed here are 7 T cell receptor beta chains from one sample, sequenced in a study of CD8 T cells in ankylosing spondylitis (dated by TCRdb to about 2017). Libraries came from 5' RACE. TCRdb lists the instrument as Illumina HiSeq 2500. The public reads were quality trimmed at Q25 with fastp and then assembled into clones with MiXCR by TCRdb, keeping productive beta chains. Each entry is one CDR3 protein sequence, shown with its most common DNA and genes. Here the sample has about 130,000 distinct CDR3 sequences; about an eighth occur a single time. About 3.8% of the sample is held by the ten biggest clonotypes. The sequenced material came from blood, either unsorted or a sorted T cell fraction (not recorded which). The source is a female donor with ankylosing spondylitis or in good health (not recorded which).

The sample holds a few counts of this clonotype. CDR3 protein: CSVGRGRIGELFF. The CDR3 nucleotides are TGCAGCGTTGGCAGGGGGCGCATCGGGGAGCTGTTTTTT. J is TRBJ2-2 and V is TRBV29-1, with 8 nucleotides matching TRBD1. The junction had 5 bases not matched to a gene; V was cut back by 4 bases and J by 7 bases. The germline gives CDR1 SQVTM, CDR2 ANQGSEA. This CDR3 comprises 13 residues.

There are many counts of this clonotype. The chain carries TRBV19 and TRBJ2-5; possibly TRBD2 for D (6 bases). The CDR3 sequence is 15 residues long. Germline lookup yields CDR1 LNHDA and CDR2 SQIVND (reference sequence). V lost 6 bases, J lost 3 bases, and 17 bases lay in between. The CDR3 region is CASSPVGGPEETQYF. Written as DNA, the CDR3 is TGTGCCAGTAGCCCCGTCGGAGGGCCAGAAGAGACCCAGTACTTC.

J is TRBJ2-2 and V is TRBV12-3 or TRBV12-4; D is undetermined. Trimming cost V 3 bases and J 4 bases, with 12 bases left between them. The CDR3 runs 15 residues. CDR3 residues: CASSFGRGSTGELFF. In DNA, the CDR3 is TGTGCCAGCAGTTTTGGCAGAGGAAGCACCGGGGAGCTGTTTTTT.

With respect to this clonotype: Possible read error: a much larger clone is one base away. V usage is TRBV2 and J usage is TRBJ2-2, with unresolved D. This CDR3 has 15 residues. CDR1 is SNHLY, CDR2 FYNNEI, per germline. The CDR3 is CASSGTTPNAGELFF. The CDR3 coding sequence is TGTGCCAGCAGTGGGACCACCCCGAACGCCGGGGAGCTGTTTTTT.

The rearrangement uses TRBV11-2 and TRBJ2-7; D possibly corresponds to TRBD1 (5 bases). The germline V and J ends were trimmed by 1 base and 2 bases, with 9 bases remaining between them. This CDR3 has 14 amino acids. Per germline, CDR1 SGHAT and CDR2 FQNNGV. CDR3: CASSLGTPTYEQYF. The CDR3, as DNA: TGTGCCAGCAGCTTAGGGACACCTACCTACGAGCAGTACTTC.

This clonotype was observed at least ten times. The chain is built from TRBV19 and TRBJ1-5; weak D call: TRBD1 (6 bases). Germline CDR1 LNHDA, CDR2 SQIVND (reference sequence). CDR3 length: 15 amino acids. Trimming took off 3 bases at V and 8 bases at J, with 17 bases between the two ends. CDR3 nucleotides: TGTGCCAGTAGTATGCGGGGGGCTTCGGGAGAGCCCCAGCATTTT. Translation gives CASSMRGASGEPQHF.

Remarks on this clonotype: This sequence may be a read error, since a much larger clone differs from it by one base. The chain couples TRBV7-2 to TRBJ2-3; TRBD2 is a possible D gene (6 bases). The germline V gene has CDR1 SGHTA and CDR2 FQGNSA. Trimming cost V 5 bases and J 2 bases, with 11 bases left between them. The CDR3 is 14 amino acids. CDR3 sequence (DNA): TGTGCCAGCAGCGCGGGATTCTACACAGATACGCAGTATTTT. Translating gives CASSAGFYTDTQYF. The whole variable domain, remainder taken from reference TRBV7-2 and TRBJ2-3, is GAGVSQSPSNKVTEKGKDVELRCDPISGHTALYWYRQSLGQGLEFLIYFQGNSAPDKSGLPSDRFSAERTGGSVSTLTIQRTQQEDSAVYLCASSAGFYTDTQYFGPGTRLTVL.